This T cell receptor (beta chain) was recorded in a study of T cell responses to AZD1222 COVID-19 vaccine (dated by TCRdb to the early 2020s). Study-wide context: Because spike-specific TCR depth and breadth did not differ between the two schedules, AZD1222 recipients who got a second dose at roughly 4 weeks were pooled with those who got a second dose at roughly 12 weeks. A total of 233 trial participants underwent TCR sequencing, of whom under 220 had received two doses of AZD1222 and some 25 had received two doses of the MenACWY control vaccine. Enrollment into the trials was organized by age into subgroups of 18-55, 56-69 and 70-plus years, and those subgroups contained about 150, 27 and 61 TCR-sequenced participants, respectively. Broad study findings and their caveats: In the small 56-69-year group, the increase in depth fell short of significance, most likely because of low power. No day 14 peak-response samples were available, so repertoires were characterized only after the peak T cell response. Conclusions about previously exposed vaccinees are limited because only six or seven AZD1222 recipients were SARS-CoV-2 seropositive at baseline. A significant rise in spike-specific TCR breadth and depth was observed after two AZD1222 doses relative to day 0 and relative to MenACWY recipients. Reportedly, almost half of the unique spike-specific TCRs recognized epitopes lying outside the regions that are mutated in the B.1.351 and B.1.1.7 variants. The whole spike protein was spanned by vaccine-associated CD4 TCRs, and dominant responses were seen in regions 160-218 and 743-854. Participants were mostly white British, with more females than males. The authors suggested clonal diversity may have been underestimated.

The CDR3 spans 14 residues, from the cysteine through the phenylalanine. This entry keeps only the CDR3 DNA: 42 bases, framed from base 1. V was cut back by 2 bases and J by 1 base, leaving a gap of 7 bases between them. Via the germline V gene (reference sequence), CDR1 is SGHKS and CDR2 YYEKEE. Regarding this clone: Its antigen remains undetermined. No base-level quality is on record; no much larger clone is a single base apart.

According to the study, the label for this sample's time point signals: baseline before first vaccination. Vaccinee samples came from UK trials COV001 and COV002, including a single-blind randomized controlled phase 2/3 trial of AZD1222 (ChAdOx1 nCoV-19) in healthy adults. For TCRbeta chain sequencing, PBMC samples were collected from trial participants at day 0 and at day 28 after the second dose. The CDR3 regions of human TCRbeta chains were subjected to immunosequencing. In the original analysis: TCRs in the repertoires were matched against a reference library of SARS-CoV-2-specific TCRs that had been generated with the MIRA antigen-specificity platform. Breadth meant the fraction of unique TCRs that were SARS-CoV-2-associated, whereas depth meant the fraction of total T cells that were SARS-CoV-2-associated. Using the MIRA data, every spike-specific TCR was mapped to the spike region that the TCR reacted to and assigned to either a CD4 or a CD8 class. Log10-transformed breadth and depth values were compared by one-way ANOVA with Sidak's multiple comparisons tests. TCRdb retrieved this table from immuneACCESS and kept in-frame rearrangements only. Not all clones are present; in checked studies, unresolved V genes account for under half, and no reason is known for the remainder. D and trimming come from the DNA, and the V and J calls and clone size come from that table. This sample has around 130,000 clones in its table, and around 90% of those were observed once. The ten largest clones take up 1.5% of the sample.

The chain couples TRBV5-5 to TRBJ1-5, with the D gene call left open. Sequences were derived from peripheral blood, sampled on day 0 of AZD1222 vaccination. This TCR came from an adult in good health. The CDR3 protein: CASSFEHSNQPQHF. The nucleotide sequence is TGTGCCAGCAGCTTCGAACACAGCAATCAGCCCCAGCATTTT.